Shown below are 14 T cell receptor beta chains from a single sample sequenced in a study of T cell responses to AZD1222 COVID-19 vaccine. Sequencing was performed with immunoSEQ multiplex PCR; in TCRdb, only in-frame clones are kept and a portion is missing. The sample records about 140,000 clones, 75% to 95% being singletons. The material was peripheral blood, obtained 28 days after the second dose of the MenACWY control vaccine. The receptors come from an adult who received the MenACWY meningococcal vaccine as a control.

This clone was detected only a few times. The rearrangement uses TRBV20-1 and TRBJ2-1, with TRBD1 as a possible D gene (7 bases). V lost 3 bases and J lost 0, with 15 bases in between. The germline V gene encodes CDR1 DFQATT and CDR2 SNEGSKA (reference sequence). The CDR3 consists of 16 residues. Here the CDR3 DNA reads TGCAGTGCTAGTCAGGGGGGACGGCTCTCCTACAATGAGCAGTTCTTC. Translation gives CSASQGGRLSYNEQFF.

The chain uses TRBV19 and TRBJ1-5; tentative D call: TRBD1 (5 bases). The CDR3 is made up of 16 amino acids. The germline gives CDR1 LNHDA, CDR2 SQIVND (reference sequence). The V end lost 3 bases, the J end lost 4 bases, and 16 bases lay between the germline ends. The CDR3 region has the DNA TGTGCCAGTAGTATCCTTTGGGACGGTCTTAATCAGCCCCAGCATTTT. Translated, it gives CASSILWDGLNQPQHF.

This clone was observed a single time. The J gene is TRBJ1-5, the V gene TRBV28, with D perhaps TRBD1 (6 bases). V gave up 6 bases and J gave up 3 bases, with 15 bases separating them. The CDR3 sequence is 15 residues long. The germline CDR1 and CDR2 sequences are MDHEN and SYDVKM. The CDR3 reads CASSPTGAFNQPQHF. Here the CDR3 DNA reads TGTGCCAGCAGCCCAACGGGGGCCTTCAATCAGCCCCAGCATTTT.

V and J are TRBV5-4 and TRBJ1-3; D possibly corresponds to TRBD1 (5 bases). V was pared by 4 bases and J by 2 bases, with 13 bases between. The germline gives CDR1 SGHNT, CDR2 YYREEE (reference sequence). This CDR3 contains 15 residues. The CDR3 sequence: CASSGGGSAGNTIYF. The CDR3 bases are TGTGCCAGCAGCGGTGGGGGGTCGGCTGGAAACACCATATATTTT.

CDR3 coding DNA: TGTGCCAGCTCACCCCAAGGGAGGGCAGCCTTCTTC. It specifies CASSPQGRAAFF. V gene TRBV18 combines with J gene TRBJ2-1; 7 bases agree with TRBD2. Trimming at V came to 3 bases and at J to 16 bases, leaving 9 bases not matched to a gene. Germline V gene sequence: CDR1 KGHSH, CDR2 LQKENI. The CDR3 spans 12 residues.

The chain couples TRBV6-5 to TRBJ1-6, with a tentative D call TRBD1 (6 bases). The V end lost 5 bases, the J end lost 7 bases, and 15 bases lay between the germline ends. CDR1 is MNHEY, CDR2 SVGAGI, per germline. CDR3 length: 15 amino acids. CDR3 DNA: TGTGCCAGCAGTCTTACAGGGCCGGGCAATTCACCCCTCCACTTT. The encoded protein is CASSLTGPGNSPLHF.

J is TRBJ2-1 and V is TRBV29-1; TRBD1 agrees at 7 bases. The CDR3 runs to 13 residues. The germline CDR1 and CDR2 sequences are SQVTM and ANQGSEA. With 7 bases clipped from V and 1 base from J, the junction kept 4 bases outside the gene matches. CDR3 region: CSGYRGSYNEQFF. The CDR3 nucleotides are TGCAGCGGTTACAGGGGTTCCTACAATGAGCAGTTCTTC.

The rearrangement uses TRBV6-2 or TRBV6-3 and TRBJ2-5; 10 bases are a match to TRBD1. Germline CDR1 reads MNHEY; CDR2 reads SVGEGT. V shed 5 bases, J shed 0 bases, and the junction held 6 bases outside the gene matches. The CDR3 has 16 amino acids. The CDR3 sequence is CASSDWTGGYQETQYF. CDR3 DNA: TGTGCCAGCAGTGACTGGACAGGGGGGTACCAAGAGACCCAGTACTTC.

The chain recombines TRBV6-5 with TRBJ2-7; 10 bases are shared with TRBD2. The CDR3 has 15 amino acids. From germline, CDR1 is MNHEY and CDR2 SVGAGI. V lost 6 bases, J lost 1 base, and 6 bases stayed unmatched. The CDR3: CASSSSGGLSYEQYF. The DNA of the CDR3 is TGTGCCAGCAGCTCTAGCGGGGGCCTTTCCTACGAGCAGTACTTC.

The gene calls are TRBV30 and TRBJ1-6; D perhaps matches TRBD1 (6 bases). The CDR3 sequence is 14 residues long. Trimming removed 0 bases at V and 10 bases at J, with 13 bases between. CDR1 and CDR2 from the germline V gene are GTSNPN and SVGIG (reference sequence). This CDR3 is CAWSVSRGNSPLHF. CDR3 bases: TGTGCCTGGAGTGTGTCCAGGGGAAACTCACCCCTCCACTTT.

The chain has TRBV29-1 and TRBJ2-3; D might be TRBD2 (6 bases). V was shortened by 6 bases and J by 0 bases, with 10 bases between the two germline ends. Germline CDR1 and CDR2: SQVTM and ANQGSEA. This CDR3 spans 13 amino acids. The CDR3 here is CSVGLSSTDTQYF. CDR3 DNA: TGCAGCGTGGGACTGTCGAGCACAGATACGCAGTATTTT.

The chain links TRBV3-1 (or the pseudogene TRBV3-2) to TRBJ1-4; D remains ambiguous. Trimming removed 4 bases at V and 7 bases at J, with 13 bases between. Germline V CDR1 and CDR2: LGHDT, YNNKEL (reference sequence). This CDR3 has 14 amino acids. CDR3 sequence: CASSPRRRVEKLFF. Written as DNA, the CDR3 is TGTGCCAGCAGCCCGCGGAGGAGGGTTGAAAAACTGTTTTTT.

This chain joins TRBV28 and TRBJ1-2, with D possibly TRBD1 on 5 matching bases. CDR3 size: 12 residues. CDR1 and CDR2 from the germline V gene are MDHEN and SYDVKM. V lost 3 bases, J lost 5 bases, and 7 bases lay in between. The CDR3 DNA follows: TGTGCCAGCAGTTTGACAGAATATGGCTACACCTTC. Residues: CASSLTEYGYTF.

The rearrangement uses TRBV27 and TRBJ1-5, with D perhaps TRBD1 (6 bases). V shed 3 bases and J shed 6 bases, with 12 bases lying between them. This CDR3 has 14 amino acids. In germline, CDR1 is MNHEY, CDR2 SMNVEV (reference sequence). CDR3 amino acids: CASSLGGGSQPQHF. CDR3 in DNA: TGTGCCAGCAGTTTGGGAGGGGGGAGTCAGCCCCAGCATTTT.